This TCR beta chain was sequenced in a study of diagnostic markers for celiac disease. TCRdb reprocessed the reads and keeps a single row for each CDR3 protein, giving no DNA. Its table records 3,600 or so distinct CDR3 sequences. Germline V gene data show CDR1 as SGHTA and CDR2 as FQGNSA. The CDR3 extends over 12 amino acids. The V gene is TRBV7-2, the J gene TRBJ1-2. Sequencing was performed on either unsorted cells or a sorted T cell fraction (not recorded which). The sequence was obtained from a human donor. This table probably holds off-target reads from a library built for another chain. The CDR3 here is CASSLDKRGYTF.